The 19 T cell receptor beta chains below come from one sample, sequenced in a study of cytomegalovirus exposure and HLA in healthy donors. PCR amplification relied on 60 Vbeta primers (plus 13 Jbeta primers). Profiled with immunoSEQ multiplex PCR; TCRdb holds only in-frame clones, not every one. The sample has about 140,000 clones, about four fifths seen once. The sample comprised PBMCs. Receptor source: a middle-aged man in good health and CMV-seropositive.

This chain joins TRBV6-5 and TRBJ2-3; no clear D. The V gene's germline CDR1 is MNHEY and CDR2 SVGAGI. The length of the CDR3 is 13 residues. V was trimmed by 6 bases and J by 0 bases, leaving 7 bases between them. CDR3 region: CASRHGSTDTQYF. The CDR3 DNA reads as TGTGCCAGCAGACATGGTAGCACAGATACGCAGTATTTT.

The chain is built from TRBV7-8 and TRBJ1-1; weak D call: TRBD1 (5 bases). V was trimmed by 4 bases and J by 5 bases, leaving 11 bases between them. The CDR3 is 13 amino acids. Germline lookup yields CDR1 SGHVS and CDR2 FQNEAQ. Written as DNA, the CDR3 is TGTGCCAGCAGCTCGCCCCGGGGGACTGAAGCTTTCTTT. Translating gives CASSSPRGTEAFF.

The J gene is TRBJ2-7, the V gene TRBV6-5; tentative D call: TRBD1 (5 bases). The CDR3 runs to 14 residues. Trimming left V 5 bases short and J 2 bases short, with 13 bases between. The germline V gene has CDR1 MNHEY and CDR2 SVGAGI. The CDR3, as DNA: TGTGCCAGCAGTAATGGACATCGGGCCTACGAGCAGTACTTC. Amino acids: CASSNGHRAYEQYF.

The V call is TRBV6-4, the J call TRBJ2-1; D possibly corresponds to TRBD1 (5 bases). Trimming removed 3 bases at V and 8 bases at J, with 11 bases between. Per germline, CDR1 MRHNA and CDR2 SNTAGT. The CDR3 has 13 residues. CDR3 DNA sequence: TGTGCCAGCAGTGAAGTAGAAGGGGATGAGCAGTTCTTC. Its protein product is CASSEVEGDEQFF.

This clone was detected a few times. J is TRBJ2-3 and V is TRBV12-5, with a possible D match to TRBD1 (6 bases). Germline values: CDR1 LGHNT, CDR2 FRNRAP. V lost 8 bases to trimming and J lost 2 bases, with 14 bases between them. CDR3 length equals 14 residues. CDR3 loop: CASRSGQFTDTQYF. DNA for the CDR3: TGTGCTAGTCGCTCCGGACAGTTCACAGATACGCAGTATTTT.

This clone was detected only once. The chain combines TRBV7-9 with TRBJ2-7; tentatively, D is TRBD2 (5 bases). V lost 1 base, J lost 9 bases, and 19 bases lay in between. Germline-derived CDR1 and CDR2 are SEHNR and FQNEAQ (reference sequence). The CDR3 sequence is 15 residues long. As DNA, the CDR3 is TGTGCCAGCAGCTTAGTACCCGGGATCTGGCTGGGGCAGTACTTC. It yields the protein CASSLVPGIWLGQYF.

As regards this clone: Distinct nucleotide sequences in the sample also encode this CDR3. V gene TRBV5-1 combines with J gene TRBJ2-1; a weak D match, TRBD1 (6 bases). In germline, CDR1 is SGHRS, CDR2 YFSETQ. The CDR3 extends over 13 amino acids. Trimming stripped 2 bases from V and 4 bases from J, with 7 bases between. The CDR3 reads CASSLGQYNEQFF. The CDR3 nucleotides are TGCGCCAGCAGCTTAGGACAGTACAATGAGCAGTTCTTC.

V is TRBV9 and J is TRBJ1-2; the D gene is possibly TRBD1 (6 bases). The CDR3 runs 14 residues. Germline CDR1 SGDLS, CDR2 YYNGEE. V lost 3 bases, J lost 4 bases, and 13 bases lay in between. CDR3 in amino acids: CASSEQGRGYGYTF. CDR3 nucleotide sequence: TGTGCCAGCAGCGAACAGGGAAGGGGCTATGGCTACACCTTC.

The chain recombines TRBV4-1 with TRBJ1-3, with D possibly being TRBD1 (6 bases). This CDR3 spans 15 amino acids. V dropped 8 bases and J dropped 4 bases, with 18 bases sitting between them. CDR1 is MGHRA, CDR2 YSYEKL, per germline. Here the CDR3 reads CASGRRGLSGNTIYF. The DNA for the CDR3 is TGCGCCAGCGGGAGGCGGGGGCTGTCCGGAAACACCATATATTTT.

The V and J genes are TRBV18 and TRBJ1-1; possible D gene TRBD1, 6 bases. The CDR3 loop spans 16 amino acids. Germline V CDR1 and CDR2: KGHSH, LQKENI. The V and J ends lost 6 bases and 0 bases respectively, with 17 bases between them. The CDR3 DNA reads as TGTGCCAGCTCCGGTTCCGGGGGGCTCATGAACACTGAAGCTTTCTTT. Amino acids: CASSGSGGLMNTEAFF.

This clone was counted only a few times. V gene TRBV12-5 combines with J gene TRBJ2-3; TRBD2 is a possible D gene (6 bases). Germline assignment: CDR1 LGHNT and CDR2 FRNRAP. V was pared by 0 bases and J by 6 bases, with 16 bases between. This CDR3 is built from 16 residues. The DNA of the CDR3 is TGTGCTAGTGGTTTGGTACTAGCACCCGCTATGGATACGCAGTATTTT. Protein sequence: CASGLVLAPAMDTQYF.

The chain carries TRBV7-2 and TRBJ2-5; 7 positions match TRBD1. Germline CDR1 and CDR2: SGHTA and FQGNSA. This CDR3 region has 14 residues. V dropped 5 bases and J dropped 3; count of bases not matched to a gene: 6. CDR3 bases: TGTGCCAGCAGCCTACCCGACAGGGAAGAGACCCAGTACTTC. Translated: CASSLPDREETQYF.

The CDR3 coding sequence is TGTGCCAGCAGCTTTAGGGGAGGTGGTGAAAAACTGTTTTTT. Translating it yields CASSFRGGGEKLFF. The rearrangement joins TRBV7-2 to TRBJ1-4; a weak D match, TRBD1 (5 bases). The CDR3 spans 14 residues. The germline V gene encodes CDR1 SGHTA and CDR2 FQGNSA. V was clipped by 3 bases and J by 7 bases, with 12 bases between them.

The gene calls are TRBV19 and TRBJ1-1, with D unresolved. Trimming removed 7 bases at V and 3 bases at J, with 6 bases between. Germline V gene data show CDR1 as LNHDA and CDR2 as SQIVND (reference sequence). The CDR3 totals 11 residues. The CDR3 is CASTRYTEAFF. The CDR3 coding sequence is TGTGCCAGTACCCGGTACACTGAAGCTTTCTTT.

Points on this clone: This may be a read error: a much more frequent sequence differs by one nucleotide. The gene calls are TRBV6-1 and TRBJ1-1; TRBD1 aligns across 8 bases. V was clipped by 6 bases and J by 1 base; unmatched bases: 1. This CDR3 has 13 residues. Germline lookup yields CDR1 MNHNS and CDR2 SASEGT. The CDR3 coding sequence is TGTGCCAGCAGGGGGACAGGGAACACTGAAGCTTTCTTT. Its protein product is CASRGTGNTEAFF.

The genes are TRBV5-6 and TRBJ1-2; 7 nucleotides line up with TRBD1. Germline loops: CDR1 SGHDT, CDR2 YYEEEE. The CDR3 spans 14 residues. J was trimmed by 4 bases and V by 0 bases; bases with no gene match: 3. CDR3 loop: CASSLGGQPYGYTF. The CDR3 region has the DNA TGTGCCAGCAGCTTGGGGGGACAGCCCTATGGCTACACCTTC.

This clone was seen once. The gene calls are TRBV18 and TRBJ2-1, with a weak D call TRBD2 (6 bases). Germline V gene sequence: CDR1 KGHSH, CDR2 LQKENI. The CDR3 consists of 14 residues. Trimming took 3 bases from V and 10 from J, leaving 16 bases between them. In nucleotides, the CDR3 is TGTGCCAGCTCACCGTTAGCGGAAGAGGTAGAGCAGTTCTTC. Its protein is CASSPLAEEVEQFF.

This chain uses TRBV27 with TRBJ2-1; maybe TRBD2 (5 bases). This CDR3 contains 16 residues. V lost 8 bases to trimming and J lost 0 bases, with 17 bases between them. Germline CDR1 and CDR2: MNHEY and SMNVEV (reference sequence). CDR3: CASLPLPGSSYNEQFF. In nucleotides, the CDR3 is TGTGCCAGCCTCCCCCTGCCGGGGAGCTCCTACAATGAGCAGTTCTTC.

On this clone: The junction differs from germline at one of its ends, possibly a read error. The chain combines TRBV10-3 with TRBJ2-5; TRBD1 might be the D (6 bases). This CDR3 has 14 residues. Per germline, CDR1 ENHRY and CDR2 SYGVKD. CDR3 protein: CAISIPGASETQHF. CDR3 in DNA: TGTGCCATCAGTATTCCAGGGGCGTCAGAGACCCAGCACTTC.